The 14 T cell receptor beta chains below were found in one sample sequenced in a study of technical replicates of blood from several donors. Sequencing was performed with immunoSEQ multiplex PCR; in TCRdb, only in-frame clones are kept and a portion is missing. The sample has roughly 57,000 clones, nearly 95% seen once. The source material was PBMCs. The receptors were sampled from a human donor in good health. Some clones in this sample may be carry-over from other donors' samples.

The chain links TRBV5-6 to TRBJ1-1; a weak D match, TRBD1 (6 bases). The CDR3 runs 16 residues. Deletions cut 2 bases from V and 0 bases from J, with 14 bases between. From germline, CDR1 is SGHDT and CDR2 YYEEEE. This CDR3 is CASSLDRNRVNTEAFF. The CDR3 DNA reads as TGTGCCAGCAGCTTAGATCGAAACAGGGTGAACACTGAAGCTTTCTTT.

Here the CDR3 DNA reads TGTGCCAGCTCACCGGTGGAGACAGTGACTAATGAAAAACTGTTTTTT. Amino acid sequence: CASSPVETVTNEKLFF. This chain connects TRBV18 to TRBJ1-4, with a weak D call TRBD1 (5 bases). The CDR3 loop spans 16 amino acids. Germline CDR1 is KGHSH and CDR2 is LQKENI. The V end was cut by 3 bases, the J end by 2 bases, with 13 bases between.

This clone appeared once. The CDR3 reads CASSQEGQPNQPQHF. The CDR3, as DNA: TGTGCCAGCAGCCAGGAGGGACAGCCCAATCAGCCCCAGCATTTT. The rearrangement joins TRBV11-2 to TRBJ1-5; 7 bases line up with TRBD1. CDR1 is SGHAT, CDR2 FQNNGV, per germline. The length of the CDR3 is 15 residues. Trimming took 5 bases from V and 3 from J; bases not matched to a gene: 7.

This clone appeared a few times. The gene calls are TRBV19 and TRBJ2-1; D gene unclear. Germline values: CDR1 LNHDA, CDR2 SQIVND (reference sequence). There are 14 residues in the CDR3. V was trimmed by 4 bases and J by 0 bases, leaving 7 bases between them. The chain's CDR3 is CASSTPVSYNEQFF. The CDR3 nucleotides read TGTGCCAGTAGTACCCCAGTCTCCTACAATGAGCAGTTCTTC. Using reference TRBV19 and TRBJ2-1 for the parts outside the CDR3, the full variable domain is DGGITQSPKYLFRKEGQNVTLSCEQNLNHDAMYWYRQDPGQGLRLIYYSQIVNDFQKGDIAEGYSVSREKKESFPLTVTSAQKNPTAFYLCASSTPVSYNEQFFGPGTRLTVL.

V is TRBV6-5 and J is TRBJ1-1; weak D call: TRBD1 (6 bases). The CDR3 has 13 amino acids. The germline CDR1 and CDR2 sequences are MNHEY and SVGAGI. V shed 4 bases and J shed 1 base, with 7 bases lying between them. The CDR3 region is CASSWTENTEAFF. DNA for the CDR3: TGTGCCAGCAGTTGGACAGAGAACACTGAAGCTTTCTTT.

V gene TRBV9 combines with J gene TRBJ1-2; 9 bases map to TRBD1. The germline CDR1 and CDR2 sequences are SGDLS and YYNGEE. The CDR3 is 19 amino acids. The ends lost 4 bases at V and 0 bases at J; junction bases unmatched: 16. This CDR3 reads CASSTRGRDRDQANYGYTF. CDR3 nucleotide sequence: TGTGCCAGCAGCACGAGAGGAAGGGACAGGGATCAAGCTAACTATGGCTACACCTTC.

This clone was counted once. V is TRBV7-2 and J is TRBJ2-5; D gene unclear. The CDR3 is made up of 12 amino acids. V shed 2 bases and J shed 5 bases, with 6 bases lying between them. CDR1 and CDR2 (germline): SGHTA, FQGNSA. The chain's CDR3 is CASSLLGETQYF. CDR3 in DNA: TGTGCCAGCAGCTTACTGGGCGAGACCCAGTACTTC.

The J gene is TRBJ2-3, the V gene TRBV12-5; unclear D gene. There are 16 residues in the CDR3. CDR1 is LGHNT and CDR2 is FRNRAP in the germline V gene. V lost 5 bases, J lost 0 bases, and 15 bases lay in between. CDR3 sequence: CASGPRIPLSTDTQYF. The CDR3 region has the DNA TGTGCTAGTGGTCCCCGTATTCCCCTTAGCACAGATACGCAGTATTTT.

CDR3 region: CASSLYPRLTSAHEQFF. The CDR3 DNA is TGTGCCAGCAGTTTATATCCGAGATTGACTAGCGCACATGAGCAGTTCTTC. The chain couples TRBV27 to TRBJ2-1; 8 bases map to TRBD2. CDR1 MNHEY and CDR2 SMNVEV come from the germline V gene (reference sequence). This CDR3 has 17 residues. V shed 1 base and J 8 bases; nucleotides not matched to a gene: 13.

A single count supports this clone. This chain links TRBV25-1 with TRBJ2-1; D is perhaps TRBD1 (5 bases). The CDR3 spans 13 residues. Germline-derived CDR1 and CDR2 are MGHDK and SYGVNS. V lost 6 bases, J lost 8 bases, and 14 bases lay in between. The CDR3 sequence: CASRPQGNYEQFF. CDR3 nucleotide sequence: TGTGCCAGCAGACCCCAGGGTAACTATGAGCAGTTCTTC.

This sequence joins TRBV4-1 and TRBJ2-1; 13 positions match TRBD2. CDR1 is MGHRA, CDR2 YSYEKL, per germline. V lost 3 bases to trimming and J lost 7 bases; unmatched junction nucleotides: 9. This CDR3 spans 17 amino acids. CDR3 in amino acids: CASSQGQSGLAGNEQFF. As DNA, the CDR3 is TGCGCCAGCAGCCAGGGACAGTCGGGACTAGCGGGAAATGAGCAGTTCTTC.

The CDR3 DNA reads as TGTGCCAGTAGTATGAACCCCGGACAGGGGTGGATCGAGCAGTACTTC. Its translation: CASSMNPGQGWIEQYF. The chain is built from TRBV19 and TRBJ2-7; 9 bases are shared with TRBD1. V lost 3 bases to trimming and J lost 6 bases; unmatched junction nucleotides: 12. The germline gives CDR1 LNHDA, CDR2 SQIVND (reference sequence). The CDR3 is 16 amino acids.

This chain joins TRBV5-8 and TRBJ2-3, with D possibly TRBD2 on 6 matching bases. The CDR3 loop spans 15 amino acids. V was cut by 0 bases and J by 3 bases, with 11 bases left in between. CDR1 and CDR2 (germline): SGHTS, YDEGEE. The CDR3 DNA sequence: TGTGCCAGCAGCTTGGGCGGGACGACAACAGATACGCAGTATTTT. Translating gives CASSLGGTTTDTQYF.

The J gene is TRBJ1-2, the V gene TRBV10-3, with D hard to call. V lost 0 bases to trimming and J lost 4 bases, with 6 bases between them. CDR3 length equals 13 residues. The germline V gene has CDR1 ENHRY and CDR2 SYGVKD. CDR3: CAISESTGYGYTF. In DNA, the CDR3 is TGTGCCATCAGTGAGTCAACGGGCTATGGCTACACCTTC.